These 28 T cell receptor beta chains were sequenced from one sample in a study of blood T cells in healthy people across ages. Primed by a sample-barcoded 5' primer and a J-beta primer mix, a second PCR proceeded for 7 to 11 cycles. MiXCR, applied by TCRdb to the 5' RACE reads, yields one record per CDR3 protein. This table has 850,000 or so distinct CDR3 sequences, 29% appearing once. Sequenced: blood. The receptor source for this set is a woman at least 80 years old in good health.

This clonotype has a count of ten or more. The V gene is TRBV20-1, the J gene TRBJ2-3; TRBD2 aligns across 7 bases. Trimming took 3 bases from V and 2 from J; bases not matched to a gene: 11. Germline loops: CDR1 DFQATT, CDR2 SNEGSKA (reference sequence). CDR3 length: 16 amino acids. DNA for the CDR3: TGCAGTGCTAGGAGCGGGGAACCAATTTTCACAGATACGCAGTATTTT. Translating it yields CSARSGEPIFTDTQYF.

The chain employs TRBV20-1 and TRBJ2-7, with 7 nucleotides matching TRBD1. The V gene's germline CDR1 is DFQATT and CDR2 SNEGSKA (reference sequence). V was clipped by 4 bases and J by 6 bases; unmatched bases: 15. The CDR3 consists of 15 residues. The CDR3 region has the DNA TGCAGTGCTACCGGACAGGAATTTTCCTATGGCGAGCAGTACTTC. It encodes CSATGQEFSYGEQYF.

There are a few counts of this clonotype. CDR3 loop: CASSPPGLALNEQFF. CDR3 DNA sequence: TGTGCCAGCTCACCACCGGGGCTAGCGCTCAATGAGCAGTTCTTC. The genes are TRBV18 and TRBJ2-1; a weak D match, TRBD2 (6 bases). CDR3 length equals 15 residues. Germline CDR1 KGHSH, CDR2 LQKENI. V lost 0 bases and J 6 bases, leaving 12 bases between the germline ends.

To note about this clonotype: A much larger clone differs from this one at a single base, so this may be a read error. The chain recombines TRBV5-1 with TRBJ2-2, with TRBD1 matching 8 bases. Germline V gene data show CDR1 as SGHRS and CDR2 as YFSETQ. The J segment lost 1 base and the V segment lost 1 base, leaving 3 bases of the junction unmatched. The CDR3 sequence is 16 residues long. Here the CDR3 reads CASSLNGQGNTGELFF. The CDR3 nucleotides are TGCGCCAGCAGCTTGAACGGACAGGGGAACACCGGGGAGCTGTTTTTT.

The chain links TRBV7-2 to TRBJ2-7; D unresolved. V lost 5 bases and J lost 2, with 10 bases in between. The CDR3 consists of 13 residues. From germline, CDR1 is SGHTA and CDR2 FQGNSA. CDR3 bases: TGTGCCAGCAGCCCCCGGGCGGCCTACGAGCAGTACGTC. Translated: CASSPRAAYEQYV.

Notes on this clonotype: Being one base from a much bigger clone, this may be a read error. This chain links TRBV2 with TRBJ2-1, with TRBD2 identical over 11 bases. This CDR3 contains 15 residues. Per germline, CDR1 SNHLY and CDR2 FYNNEI. The CDR3 DNA follows: TGTACCAGCAGCGGGACTAGCGGCTCCTACAATGAGCAGTTCTTC. This encodes CTSSGTSGSYNEQFF. The whole variable domain, filled in from reference TRBV2 and TRBJ2-1, reads EPEVTQTPSHQVTQMGQEVILRCVPISNHLYFYWYRQILGQKVEFLVSFYNNEISEKSEIFDDQFSVERPDGSNFTLKIRSTKLEDSAMYFCTSSGTSGSYNEQFFGPGTRLTVL.

This clonotype occurred a few times. The chain uses TRBV27 and TRBJ2-1, with TRBD2 identical over 13 bases. V trimming: 3 bases; J trimming: 4 bases; junction bases outside the gene matches: 3. The CDR3 extends over 16 amino acids. Germline assignment: CDR1 MNHEY and CDR2 SMNVEV (reference sequence). The CDR3 reads CASSFKGLAGYNEQFF. DNA for the CDR3: TGTGCCAGCAGTTTTAAGGGACTAGCGGGGTACAATGAGCAGTTCTTC.

This clonotype was detected ten times or more. This chain joins TRBV28 and TRBJ2-7, with D perhaps matching TRBD2 (5 bases). The CDR3 has 14 residues. Germline V gives CDR1 MDHEN, CDR2 SYDVKM. Deletions cut 6 bases from V and 0 bases from J, with 12 bases between. The CDR3, as DNA: TGTGCCAGCAGACCCGGACTGCACTCCTACGAGCAGTACTTC. As protein: CASRPGLHSYEQYF. The variable domain in full, with the rest retrieved from reference TRBV28 and TRBJ2-7, is DVKVTQSSRYLVKRTGEKVFLECVQDMDHENMFWYRQDPGLGLRLIYFSYDVKMKEKGDIPEGYSVSREKKERFSLILESASTNQTSMYLCASRPGLHSYEQYFGPGTRLTVT.

On this clonotype: A read error may explain this, as a much larger clone is one base away. The V and J genes are TRBV6-5 and TRBJ2-1, with TRBD1 matching over 9 bases. The J call is doubtful: the DNA matches TRBJ2-7 better. CDR3 length: 15 residues. CDR1 and CDR2 from the germline V gene are MNHEY and SVGAGI. The CDR3 protein is CASRKGQGTYNEQYF. DNA of the CDR3: TGTGCCAGCAGAAAGGGACAGGGCACCTACAATGAGCAGTACTTC.

As for this clonotype: It may be a read error: a sequence one base away is much more abundant. The V and J genes are TRBV11-2 and TRBJ2-5, with D possibly matching TRBD2 (6 bases). The CDR3 consists of 14 residues. Trimming stripped 2 bases from V and 6 bases from J, with 13 bases between. Germline lookup yields CDR1 SGHAT and CDR2 FQNNGV. This CDR3 is CASSLLWGGQTQYF. CDR3 nucleotide sequence: TGTGCCAGCAGCTTATTGTGGGGAGGCCAGACCCAGTACTTC.

This clonotype occurred a few times. The J gene is TRBJ1-2, the V gene TRBV29-1; D unresolved. The CDR3 totals 15 residues. Germline assignment: CDR1 SQVTM and CDR2 ANQGSEA. The V end lost 4 bases, the J end lost 0 bases, and 15 bases lay between the germline ends. CDR3 sequence (DNA): TGCAGCGTTGCCTCCTCAGACCGAGCTAACTATGGCTACACCTTC. Protein product: CSVASSDRANYGYTF.

This chain connects TRBV5-4 to TRBJ2-3; D unclear. CDR1 and CDR2 from the germline V gene are SGHNT and YYREEE (reference sequence). With 0 bases removed from V and 2 bases from J, the gap between germline ends came to 10 bases. The CDR3 has 15 residues. The CDR3 reads CASSLASTVTDTQYF. DNA of the CDR3: TGTGCCAGCAGCTTGGCCTCGACTGTCACAGATACGCAGTATTTT.

This clonotype was picked up one time. A much larger clone lies one base from this, so it may be a read error. The rearrangement links TRBV5-5 to TRBJ1-1; weak D call: TRBD1 (6 bases). V lost 3 bases and J lost 6, with 12 bases in between. From germline, CDR1 is SGHKS and CDR2 YYEKEE (reference sequence). The CDR3 extends over 13 amino acids. The CDR3 loop is CASSSQGLAEAFF. The CDR3 DNA reads TGTGCCAGCAGCTCACAGGGATTAGCTGAAGCTTTCTTT.

This clonotype was seen at least ten times. The chain has TRBV12-3 or TRBV12-4 and TRBJ1-6; D remains unclear. The V and J ends lost 0 bases and 9 bases respectively, with 6 bases between them. The CDR3 totals 13 residues. The chain's CDR3 is CASSLALGSPLHF. As DNA, the CDR3 is TGTGCCAGCAGTTTAGCGCTTGGTTCACCCCTCCACTTT.

This clonotype was recorded at least ten times. The CDR3 sequence: CASSLRGAYNEQFF. The DNA of the CDR3 is TGTGCCAGCAGCTTAAGGGGGGCCTACAATGAGCAGTTCTTC. The chain links TRBV7-9 to TRBJ2-1; either TRBD1 or TRBD2 may supply D (6 bases each). This CDR3 spans 14 amino acids. Germline lookup yields CDR1 SEHNR and CDR2 FQNEAQ (reference sequence). The ends were cut back, 2 bases at V and 2 bases at J, with 7 bases in the middle.

The genes are TRBV29-1 and TRBJ1-3; unclear D gene. Germline assignment: CDR1 SQVTM and CDR2 ANQGSEA. V lost 4 bases, J lost 6 bases, and 4 bases lay in between. The CDR3 is 10 amino acids. The DNA for the CDR3 is TGCAGCGTTGGAGAAAACACCATATATTTT. Its protein is CSVGENTIYF.

In this sample, this clonotype turned up a few times. The chain links TRBV20-1 to TRBJ2-7; tentative D call: TRBD2 (6 bases). There are 17 residues in the CDR3. V lost 3 bases and J lost 0, with 21 bases in between. Germline assignment: CDR1 DFQATT and CDR2 SNEGSKA (reference sequence). The CDR3 bases are TGCAGTGCTAGCCGACCCGGAGGGAGTGGCAGCTCCTACGAGCAGTACTTC. It yields the protein CSASRPGGSGSSYEQYF.

The chain uses TRBV9 and TRBJ2-5; TRBD2 agrees at 13 bases. V was clipped by 2 bases and J by 0 bases; unmatched bases: 13. The CDR3 consists of 20 residues. The germline CDR1 and CDR2 sequences are SGDLS and YYNGEE. CDR3 in amino acids: CASSVGTTSGGAGYQETQYF. For the CDR3, the DNA is TGTGCCAGCAGCGTCGGTACTACTAGCGGGGGGGCGGGGTACCAAGAGACCCAGTACTTC.

This clonotype was detected a few times. A much larger clone sits a single nucleotide away, making a read error possible. The rearrangement links TRBV27 to TRBJ2-1; 9 nucleotides align to TRBD2. The CDR3 covers 13 residues. The germline gives CDR1 MNHEY, CDR2 SMNVEV (reference sequence). CDR3 sequence: CTSRSGGLNEQFF. For the CDR3, the DNA is TGTACCAGCAGGAGCGGGGGGCTCAATGAGCAGTTCTTC.

There are many counts of this clonotype. The chain employs TRBV7-2 and TRBJ2-7, with 7 nucleotides matching TRBD1. V was pared by 5 bases and J by 2 bases, with 9 bases of the junction left unmatched. This CDR3 has 15 residues. Looked up from germline, CDR1 is SGHTA and CDR2 is FQGNSA. CDR3 sequence reads: CASSRRQGRAYEQYF. CDR3 coding DNA: TGTGCCAGCAGCAGACGACAGGGTCGCGCCTACGAGCAGTACTTC.

Concerning this clonotype: A much more abundant neighbour one base away suggests this may be a read error. The chain carries TRBV6-5 and TRBJ2-4; perhaps D is TRBD1 or TRBD2 (5 bases each). The CDR3 extends over 13 amino acids. Trimming left V 6 bases short and J 13 bases short, with 19 bases between. Germline V lookup: CDR1 MNHEY, CDR2 SVGAGI. CDR3 residues: CASRLAGAYKQYF. The CDR3 nucleotides are TGTGCCAGCAGGCTGGCCGGGGCTTACAAGCAGTACTTC.

This clonotype was picked up many times. The chain employs TRBV9 and TRBJ1-2, with D unclear. Germline V lookup: CDR1 SGDLS, CDR2 YYNGEE. Trimming left V 6 bases short and J 7 bases short, with 13 bases between. This CDR3 has 12 amino acids. The CDR3 sequence is CASNRESSGYTF. CDR3 sequence (DNA): TGTGCCAGCAACCGCGAATCCAGTGGCTACACCTTC.

Regarding this clonotype: The junction departs from the called germline gene at one end, perhaps through a read error. V gene TRBV30 combines with J gene TRBJ1-2; D might be TRBD1 (5 bases). The CDR3 is made up of 12 amino acids. Per the germline V gene, CDR1 is GTSNPN and CDR2 is SVGIG (reference sequence). Here the CDR3 DNA reads TGTGCCTGGAGATATGGGGCGGGTGGCGACACCTTC. This gives the protein CAWRYGAGGDTF.

The chain couples TRBV11-2 to TRBJ2-7; 10 bases match TRBD2. Germline V lookup: CDR1 SGHAT, CDR2 FQNNGV. The CDR3 extends over 15 amino acids. Trimming took 4 bases from V and 7 from J; bases not matched to a gene: 10. CDR3 sequence: CASSSQAGGLNEQYF. In DNA, the CDR3 is TGTGCCAGCAGCTCACAAGCGGGGGGGCTCAATGAGCAGTACTTC. Variable domain in full (rest from reference TRBV11-2 and TRBJ2-7): EAGVAQSPRYKIIEKRQSVAFWCNPISGHATLYWYQQILGQGPKLLIQFQNNGVVDDSQLPKDRFSAERLKGVDSTLKIQPAKLEDSAVYLCASSSQAGGLNEQYFGPGTRLTVT.

In the case of this clonotype: A much larger clone differs by one base, so this may be a read error. The chain joins TRBV4-2 to TRBJ2-6, with 12 positions matching TRBD2. Germline loops: CDR1 LGHNA, CDR2 YNFKEQ. The CDR3 is made up of 18 amino acids. Written as DNA, the CDR3 is TGTGCCAGCAGCCTGAGTCTAGCGGGGGGGCCTGGGGCCAACGTCCGGACTTTC. Translation gives CASSLSLAGGPGANVRTF.

Points on this clonotype: This may arise from a read error, as a much more abundant clone is one base away. The rearrangement joins TRBV18 to TRBJ2-7, with no clear D. Trimming took off 5 bases at V and 4 bases at J, with 15 bases between the two ends. The V gene's germline CDR1 is KGHSH and CDR2 LQKENI. The CDR3 contains 14 residues. The DNA for the CDR3 is TGTGCCAGCTCAGGGCGCATCAATGCGTACGAGCAGTACTTC. As protein: CASSGRINAYEQYF.

This chain connects TRBV5-1 to TRBJ2-2, with 13 bases aligning to TRBD2. The V and J ends lost 4 bases and 5 bases, in that order; junction bases with no gene match: 11. The CDR3 has 18 amino acids. Per germline, CDR1 SGHRS and CDR2 YFSETQ. CDR3 protein: CASSRYTSGGASTGELFF. Here the CDR3 DNA reads TGCGCCAGCAGCCGCTACACTAGCGGGGGGGCGTCTACCGGGGAGCTGTTTTTT.

Ten or more counts support this clonotype. The chain combines TRBV6-2 or TRBV6-3 with TRBJ2-7; 7 nucleotides align to TRBD1. V trimming: 4 bases; J trimming: 3 bases; junction bases outside the gene matches: 9. Germline assignment: CDR1 MNHEY and CDR2 SVGEGT. This CDR3 has 15 residues. CDR3 sequence reads: CASSSSGTAVYEQYF. DNA of the CDR3: TGTGCCAGCAGTTCCTCCGGGACAGCGGTCTACGAGCAGTACTTC.